This TCR beta chain was recovered during a study of blood T cell repertoires in COVID-19. The overall study: Acute and convalescent COVID-19 samples came from the United States, Italy and Spain. Sample material is recorded as cDNA or gDNA derived from T cells, B-cell-depleted T cells, or PBMCs.

Trimming stripped 2 bases from V and 7 bases from J, with 8 bases between. The CDR3 contains 13 residues. Per the germline V gene, CDR1 is MNHEY and CDR2 is SVGAGI. As originally analysed: Estimation of nucleated cell counts was performed using reference gene primer amplification. Here immunoSEQ multiplex PCR was the method, and the copy in TCRdb shows in-frame clones only, minus some. V and J calls and clone size are those listed in that table; D and trimming were worked out from the DNA. The sample carries 200,000 to 250,000 clones, around four fifths recorded once. The TCR originated in a woman between 65 and 79 years old with active or convalescent COVID-19. The chain joins TRBV6-5 to TRBJ2-2; perhaps TRBD2 as D (6 bases). Material for sequencing was peripheral blood. The CDR3 loop reads CASSYRDFGELFF. The DNA for the CDR3 is TGTGCCAGCAGTTACAGGGACTTCGGGGAGCTGTTTTTT.